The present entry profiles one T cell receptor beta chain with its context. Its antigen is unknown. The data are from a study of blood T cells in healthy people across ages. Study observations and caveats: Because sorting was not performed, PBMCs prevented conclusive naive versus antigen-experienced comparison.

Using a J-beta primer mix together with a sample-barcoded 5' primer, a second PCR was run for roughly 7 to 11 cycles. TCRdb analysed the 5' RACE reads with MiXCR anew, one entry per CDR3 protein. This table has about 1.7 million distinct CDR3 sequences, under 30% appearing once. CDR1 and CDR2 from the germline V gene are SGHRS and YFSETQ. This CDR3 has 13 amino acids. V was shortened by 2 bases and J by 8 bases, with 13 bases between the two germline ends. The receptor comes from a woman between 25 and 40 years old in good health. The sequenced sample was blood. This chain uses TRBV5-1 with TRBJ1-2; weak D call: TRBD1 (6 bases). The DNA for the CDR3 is TGCGCCAGCAGCTTAACCCAGGACAGAGGCTACACCTTC. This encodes CASSLTQDRGYTF.